The clone carrying this T cell receptor (beta chain) came up many times. The antigen remains undetermined. This sample is drawn from a study of breast tumors, draining lymph nodes, adjacent tissues. Notes on the study in general: Data fit most tumor T cells coming from lymph node, expanding in tumor.

The lymph nodes were axillary draining lymph nodes from breast cancer patients. Between the trimmed V and J ends, which lost 4 bases and 4 bases, there was a span of 18 bases. Germline assignment: CDR1 MNHEY and CDR2 SMNVEV (reference sequence). The CDR3 is made up of 16 amino acids. TCRdb reanalysed the multiplex PCR reads using MiXCR and keeps one entry per CDR3 protein. The repertoire holds 150,000 to 200,000 distinct CDR3 sequences, about 33% seen once, with 3% to 4.5% in the top ten. The J gene is TRBJ2-3, the V gene TRBV27; a possible D gene is TRBD2 (6 bases). This clonotype originated in a female donor with breast cancer. Some clones in this sample may be carry-over from other donors' samples. The material sequenced was axillary lymph node tissue. CDR3 DNA sequence: TGTGCCAGCAGTTCCCTGGACGGGAGCGAGGCAGATACGCAGTATTTT. Translating gives CASSSLDGSEADTQYF.